This TCR beta chain was captured in a study of graft-versus-host responses after intestinal transplantation. For the study at large: Induction using anti-thymocyte globulin, followed by tacrolimus and steroids for 2 to 4 years, was given to all recipients.

A few counts support this clone. Its antigen is unknown. The germline V gene has CDR1 SQVTM and CDR2 ANQGSEA. V shed 1 base and J shed 2 bases, with 8 bases lying between them. The CDR3 totals 13 residues. The protocol was immunoSEQ multiplex PCR, while the TCRdb copy is restricted to in-frame clones and leaves out a portion. Among some 90,000 clones listed, roughly 90% were seen once. The sequences come from unstimulated CD4+ T cells sorted from spleen or lymph node cells, collected before intestinal transplant. This sequence was found in a human donor who received an intestinal transplant. The rearrangement joins TRBV29-1 to TRBJ1-1; D unclear. The CDR3 coding sequence is TGCAGCGTTGAAGGGACTGCAAACACTGAAGCTTTCTTT. It encodes CSVEGTANTEAFF.